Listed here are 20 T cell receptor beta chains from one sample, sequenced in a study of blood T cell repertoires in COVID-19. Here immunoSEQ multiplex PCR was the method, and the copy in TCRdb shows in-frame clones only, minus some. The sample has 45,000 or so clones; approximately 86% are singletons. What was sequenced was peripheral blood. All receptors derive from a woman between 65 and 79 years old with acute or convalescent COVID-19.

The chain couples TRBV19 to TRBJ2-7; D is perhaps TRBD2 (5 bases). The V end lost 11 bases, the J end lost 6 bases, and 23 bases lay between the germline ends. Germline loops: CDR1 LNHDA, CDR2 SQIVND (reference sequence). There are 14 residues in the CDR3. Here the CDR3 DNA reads TGTGCCTCGCGGGCGGACCTCCGGAGCGGCGAGCAGTACTTC. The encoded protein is CASRADLRSGEQYF.

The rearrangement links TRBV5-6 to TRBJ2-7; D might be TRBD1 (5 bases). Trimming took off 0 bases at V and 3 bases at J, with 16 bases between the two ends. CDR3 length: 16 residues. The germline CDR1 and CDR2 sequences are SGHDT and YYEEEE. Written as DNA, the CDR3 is TGTGCCAGCAGCTTGGGTATTTGGGGCAGGATCTACGAGCAGTACTTC. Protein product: CASSLGIWGRIYEQYF.

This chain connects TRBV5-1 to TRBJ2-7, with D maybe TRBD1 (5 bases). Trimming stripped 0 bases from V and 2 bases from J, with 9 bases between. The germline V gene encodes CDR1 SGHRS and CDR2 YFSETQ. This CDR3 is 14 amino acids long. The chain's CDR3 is CASSLGAGPYEQYF. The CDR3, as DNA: TGCGCCAGCAGCTTGGGTGCAGGGCCCTACGAGCAGTACTTC. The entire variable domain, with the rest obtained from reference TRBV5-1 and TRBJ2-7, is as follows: KAGVTQTPRYLIKTRGQQVTLSCSPISGHRSVSWYQQTPGQGLQFLFEYFSETQRNKGNFPGRFSGRQFSNSRSEMNVSTLELGDSALYLCASSLGAGPYEQYFGPGTRLTVT.

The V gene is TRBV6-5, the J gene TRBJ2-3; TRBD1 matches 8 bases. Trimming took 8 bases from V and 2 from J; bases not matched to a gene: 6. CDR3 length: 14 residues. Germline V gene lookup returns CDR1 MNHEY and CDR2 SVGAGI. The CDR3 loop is CASRTGSDTDTQYF. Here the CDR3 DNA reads TGTGCCAGCCGGACAGGGAGTGACACAGATACGCAGTATTTT.

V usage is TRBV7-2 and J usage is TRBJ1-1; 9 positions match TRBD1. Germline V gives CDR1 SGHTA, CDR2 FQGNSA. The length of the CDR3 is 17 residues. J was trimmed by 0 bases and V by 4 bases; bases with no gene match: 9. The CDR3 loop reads CASSSSDRGRVNTEAFF. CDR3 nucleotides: TGTGCCAGCAGCTCATCGGACAGGGGCAGGGTGAACACTGAAGCTTTCTTT.

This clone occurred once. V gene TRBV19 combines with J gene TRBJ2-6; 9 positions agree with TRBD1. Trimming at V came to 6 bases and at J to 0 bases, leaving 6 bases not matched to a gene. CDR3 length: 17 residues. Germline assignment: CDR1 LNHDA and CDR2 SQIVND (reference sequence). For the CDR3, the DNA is TGTGCCAGTAGCAAGGGACAGGGAAGCTCTGGGGCCAACGTCCTGACTTTC. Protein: CASSKGQGSSGANVLTF.

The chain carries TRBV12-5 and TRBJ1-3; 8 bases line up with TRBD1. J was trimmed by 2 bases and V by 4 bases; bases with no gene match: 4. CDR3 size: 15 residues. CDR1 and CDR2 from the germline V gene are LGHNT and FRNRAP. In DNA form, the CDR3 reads TGTGCTAGTGGTTCGCGGACAGGGACTGGAAACACCATATATTTT. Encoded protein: CASGSRTGTGNTIYF.

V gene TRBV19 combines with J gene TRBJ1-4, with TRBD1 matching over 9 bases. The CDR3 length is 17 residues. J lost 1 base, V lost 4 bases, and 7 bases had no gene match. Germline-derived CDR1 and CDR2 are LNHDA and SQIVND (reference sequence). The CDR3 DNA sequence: TGTGCCAGTAGTAGCCCGGGACAGGGCTTAACTAATGAAAAACTGTTTTTT. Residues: CASSSPGQGLTNEKLFF.

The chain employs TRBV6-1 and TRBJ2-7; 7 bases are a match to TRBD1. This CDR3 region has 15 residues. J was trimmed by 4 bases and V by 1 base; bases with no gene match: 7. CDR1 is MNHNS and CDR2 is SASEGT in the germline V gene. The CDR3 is CASSEGRGQNYEQYF. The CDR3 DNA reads TGTGCCAGCAGTGAAGGACGGGGACAGAATTACGAGCAGTACTTC.

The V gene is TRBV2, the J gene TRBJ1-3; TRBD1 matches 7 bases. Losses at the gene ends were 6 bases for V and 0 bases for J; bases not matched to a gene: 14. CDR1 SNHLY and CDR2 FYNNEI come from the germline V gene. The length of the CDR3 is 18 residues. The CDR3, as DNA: TGTGCCAGCAGCCCCGGCGTTTGGGACAGCAACTCTGGAAACACCATATATTTT. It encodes CASSPGVWDSNSGNTIYF.

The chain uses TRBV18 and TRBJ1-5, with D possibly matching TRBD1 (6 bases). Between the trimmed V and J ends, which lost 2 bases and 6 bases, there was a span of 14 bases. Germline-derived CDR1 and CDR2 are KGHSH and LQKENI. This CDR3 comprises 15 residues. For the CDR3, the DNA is TGTGCCAGCTCACCAGGTACAGGGTACGCTCAGCCCCAGCATTTT. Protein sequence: CASSPGTGYAQPQHF.

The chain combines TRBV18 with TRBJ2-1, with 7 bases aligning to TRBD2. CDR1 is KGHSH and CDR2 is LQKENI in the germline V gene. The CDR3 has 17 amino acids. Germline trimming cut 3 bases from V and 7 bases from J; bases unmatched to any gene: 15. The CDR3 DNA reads TGTGCCAGCTCACCCCTCTCTGGGGCGGGAGTGGGAAATGAGCAGTTCTTC. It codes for CASSPLSGAGVGNEQFF.

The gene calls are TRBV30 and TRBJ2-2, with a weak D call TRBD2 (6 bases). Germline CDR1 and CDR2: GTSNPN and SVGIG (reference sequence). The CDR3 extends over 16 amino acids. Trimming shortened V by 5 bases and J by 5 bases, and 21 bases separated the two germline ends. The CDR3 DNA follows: TGTGCCTGGGTAAAAGACGGGGCGCGGGGTACCGGGGAGCTGTTTTTT. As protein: CAWVKDGARGTGELFF.

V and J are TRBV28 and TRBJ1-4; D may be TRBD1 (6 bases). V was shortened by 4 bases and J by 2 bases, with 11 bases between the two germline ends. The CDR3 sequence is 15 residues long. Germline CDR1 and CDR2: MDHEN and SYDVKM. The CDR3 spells CASSSWGATNEKLFF. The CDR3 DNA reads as TGTGCCAGCAGTTCATGGGGGGCGACTAATGAAAAACTGTTTTTT. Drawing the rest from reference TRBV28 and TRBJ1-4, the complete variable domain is DVKVTQSSRYLVKRTGEKVFLECVQDMDHENMFWYRQDPGLGLRLIYFSYDVKMKEKGDIPEGYSVSREKKERFSLILESASTNQTSMYLCASSSWGATNEKLFFGSGTQLSVL.

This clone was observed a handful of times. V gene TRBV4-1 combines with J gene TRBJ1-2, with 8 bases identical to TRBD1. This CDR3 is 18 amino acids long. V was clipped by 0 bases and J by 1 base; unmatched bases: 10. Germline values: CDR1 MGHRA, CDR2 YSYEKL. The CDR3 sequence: CASSQDSGTGILNYGYTF. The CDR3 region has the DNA TGCGCCAGCAGCCAAGACTCCGGGACAGGAATACTTAACTATGGCTACACCTTC.

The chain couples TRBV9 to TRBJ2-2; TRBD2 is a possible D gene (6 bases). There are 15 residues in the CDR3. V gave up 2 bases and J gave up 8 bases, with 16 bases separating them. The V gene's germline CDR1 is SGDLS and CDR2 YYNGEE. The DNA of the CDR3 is TGTGCCAGCAGCGTCAGCCAGGGACTTTTTGGGGAGCTGTTTTTT. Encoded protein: CASSVSQGLFGELFF. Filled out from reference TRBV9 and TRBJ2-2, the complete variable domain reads DSGVTQTPKHLITATGQRVTLRCSPRSGDLSVYWYQQSLDQGLQFLIQYYNGEERAKGNILERFSAQQFPDLHSELNLSSLELGDSALYFCASSVSQGLFGELFFGEGSRLTVL.

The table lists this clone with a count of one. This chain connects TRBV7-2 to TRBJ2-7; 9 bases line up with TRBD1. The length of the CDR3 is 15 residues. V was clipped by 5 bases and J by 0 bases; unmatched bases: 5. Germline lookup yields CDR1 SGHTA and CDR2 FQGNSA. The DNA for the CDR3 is TGTGCCAGCAGCCGGACAGGGGAACGCTCCTACGAGCAGTACTTC. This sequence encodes CASSRTGERSYEQYF.

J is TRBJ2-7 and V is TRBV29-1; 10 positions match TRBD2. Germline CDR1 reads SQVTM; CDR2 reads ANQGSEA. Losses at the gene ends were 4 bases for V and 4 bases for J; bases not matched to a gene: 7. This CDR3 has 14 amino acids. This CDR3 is CSVVGLAASYEQYF. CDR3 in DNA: TGCAGCGTTGTAGGACTAGCGGCCTCGTACGAGCAGTACTTC.

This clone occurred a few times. The CDR3 spells CASSGTGEGYGYTF. The CDR3 nucleotides read TGTGCCAGCAGTGGGACAGGGGAGGGCTATGGCTACACCTTC. This rearrangement joins TRBV2 to TRBJ1-2; TRBD1 aligns across 9 bases. V lost 4 bases to trimming and J lost 4 bases; unmatched junction nucleotides: 4. Germline loops: CDR1 SNHLY, CDR2 FYNNEI. The CDR3 covers 14 residues.

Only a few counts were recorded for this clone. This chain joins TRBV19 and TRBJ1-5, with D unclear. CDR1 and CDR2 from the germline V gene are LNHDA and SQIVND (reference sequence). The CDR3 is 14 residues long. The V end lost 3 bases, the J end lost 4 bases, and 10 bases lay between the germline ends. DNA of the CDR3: TGTGCCAGTAGTATTGAGGGTTCTAATCAGCCCCAGCATTTT. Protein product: CASSIEGSNQPQHF.